These T cell receptor beta chains were read from a single sample in a study of beta chain features in type 1 diabetes. Produced via immunoSEQ multiplex PCR; TCRdb's table is partial and in-frame only. Of hundreds of thousands of clones listed, around a sixth are singletons. Sequencing was carried out using naive CD4+ T cells from blood. All receptors derive from a young man in good health. Both conserved end residues are part of each CDR3. A D gene is named only where the DNA matches it firmly. The size of a clone is reported for some rows only, either as once, few or many, or as a class for expanded clones.

D gene	clone size	V gene	J gene	CDR3 protein	CDR3 DNA
.	.	TRBV4-3	TRBJ2-7	CASSQANQGNEQYF	TGCGCCAGCAGCCAAGCGAATCAGGGGAACGAGCAGTACTTC
TRBD1	.	TRBV5-1	TRBJ1-3	CASSGQGPGNTIYF	TGCGCCAGCAGTGGACAGGGGCCCGGAAACACCATATATTTT
.	.	TRBV28	TRBJ2-5	CATRQETQYF	TGTGCCACCCGGCAAGAGACCCAGTACTTC
TRBD2	few	TRBV5-1	TRBJ2-3	CASSPLLAGETDTQYF	TGCGCCAGCAGCCCGCTCCTAGCGGGGGAAACAGATACGCAGTATTTT
TRBD2	.	TRBV9	TRBJ2-2	CASSPQRGGVGELFF	TGTGCCAGCAGCCCCCAGCGGGGGGGCGTCGGGGAGCTGTTTTTT
.	few	TRBV29-1	TRBJ2-3	CSVGGAHLDTQYF	TGCAGCGTTGGTGGTGCACATTTAGATACGCAGTATTTT
.	few	TRBV5-5	TRBJ2-7	CASSTGTLYEQYF	TGTGCCAGCAGCACCGGGACACTCTACGAGCAGTACTTC
.	few	TRBV5-6	TRBJ2-1	CASSLVHNEQFF	TGTGCCAGCAGCTTGGTTCACAATGAGCAGTTCTTC
.	few	TRBV18	TRBJ1-1	CASSPGGRLNTEAFF	TGTGCCAGCTCACCGGGAGGACGTCTGAACACTGAAGCTTTCTTT
TRBD1	.	TRBV19	TRBJ2-7	CASSIAGQEYEQYF	TGTGCCAGTAGTATCGCGGGACAGGAGTACGAGCAGTACTTC
.	.	TRBV6-5	TRBJ1-5	CASSPHNQPQHF	TGTGCCAGCAGCCCACACAATCAGCCCCAGCATTTT
.	few	TRBV28	TRBJ1-5	CASGALVGNQPQHF	TGTGCCAGCGGGGCATTGGTGGGCAATCAGCCCCAGCATTTT
.	few	TRBV4-1	TRBJ2-7	CASSQESLAPEQYF	TGCGCCAGCAGCCAAGAATCCCTAGCCCCTGAGCAGTACTTC
.	few	TRBV13	TRBJ2-3	CASSRWAGTDTQYF	TGTGCCAGCAGCCGGTGGGCTGGGACAGATACGCAGTATTTT
.	.	TRBV28	TRBJ1-1	CASSSSGVHRNTEAFF	TGTGCCAGCAGTTCGTCAGGGGTGCATAGGAACACTGAAGCTTTCTTT
.	.	TRBV9	TRBJ1-1	CASSVAGSTEAFF	TGTGCCAGCAGCGTAGCGGGATCCACTGAAGCTTTCTTT
.	few	TRBV30	TRBJ1-2	CAWSVRGADGYTF	TGTGCCTGGAGTGTACGCGGGGCGGATGGCTACACCTTC
.	few	TRBV7-3	TRBJ2-7	CASSRDGEQYF	TGTGCCAGCAGCCGGGACGGCGAGCAGTACTTC
.	.	TRBV27	TRBJ2-1	CASRDHTDRNNEQFF	TGTGCCAGCAGAGACCATACGGACAGAAACAATGAGCAGTTCTTC
.	few	TRBV18	TRBJ2-3	CASSTQRLSTDTQYF	TGTGCCAGCTCAACACAGCGCCTTAGCACAGATACGCAGTATTTT
TRBD2	.	TRBV28	TRBJ2-5	CASSKGLAEVAFGETQYF	TGTGCCAGCAGTAAGGGACTAGCGGAAGTAGCCTTCGGAGAGACCCAGTACTTC
.	.	TRBV5-5	TRBJ2-1	CASSSGTNEQFF	TGTGCCAGCAGCTCGGGAACAAATGAGCAGTTCTTC
TRBD1	few	TRBV10-3	TRBJ2-7	CAISEPGQVTNEQYF	TGTGCCATCAGTGAACCGGGACAGGTGACCAACGAGCAGTACTTC
TRBD1	.	TRBV5-6	TRBJ1-5	CASRKQGVSNQPQHF	TGTGCCAGCAGAAAACAGGGGGTTAGCAATCAGCCCCAGCATTTT
.	few	TRBV7-2	TRBJ1-2	CASSRTREGYTF	TGTGCCAGCAGCAGAACCAGAGAGGGCTACACCTTC
.	.	TRBV18	TRBJ2-1	CASSPYMANRNEQFF	TGTGCCAGCTCACCATACATGGCAAATCGAAATGAGCAGTTCTTC